This entry concerns a single T cell receptor beta chain. These data come from a study of T cell responses to AZD1222 COVID-19 vaccine. Assay used: immunoSEQ multiplex PCR; TCRdb lists only in-frame clones, some missing. Counted here are fewer than 150,000 clones, 90% to 95% occurring once; the ten biggest clones make up around 6.5%. The V gene's germline CDR1 is SNHLY and CDR2 FYNNEI. Trimming cost V 8 bases and J 4 bases; bases outside gene matches: 6. The CDR3 has 13 amino acids. The material sequenced was peripheral blood, taken 28 days after the second AZD1222 dose. The chain uses TRBV2 and TRBJ1-2; 8 bases map to TRBD1. The clonotype originates from an adult who received the AZD1222 COVID-19 vaccine. The chain's CDR3 is CASGSGQGYGYTF. DNA of the CDR3: TGTGCCAGCGGGTCAGGACAGGGCTATGGCTACACCTTC.